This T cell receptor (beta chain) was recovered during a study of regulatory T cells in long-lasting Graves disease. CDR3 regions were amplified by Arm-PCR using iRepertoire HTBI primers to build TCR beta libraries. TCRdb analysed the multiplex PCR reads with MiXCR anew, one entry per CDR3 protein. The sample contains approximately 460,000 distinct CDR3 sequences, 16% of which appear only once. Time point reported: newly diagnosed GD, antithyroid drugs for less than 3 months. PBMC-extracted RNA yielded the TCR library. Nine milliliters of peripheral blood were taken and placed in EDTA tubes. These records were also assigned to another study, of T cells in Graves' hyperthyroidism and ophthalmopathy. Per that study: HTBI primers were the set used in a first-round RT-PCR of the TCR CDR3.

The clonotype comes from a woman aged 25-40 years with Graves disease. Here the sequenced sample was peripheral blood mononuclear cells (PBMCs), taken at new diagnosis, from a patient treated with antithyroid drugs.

In DNA form, the CDR3 reads TGTGCCATCAGTGAGACTAGGGAAACCGGGGAGCTGTTTTTT. Encoded protein: CAISETRETGELFF. J is TRBJ2-2 and V is TRBV10-3; perhaps TRBD2 as D (5 bases). CDR1 is ENHRY, CDR2 SYGVKD, per germline. V was pared by 2 bases and J by 5 bases, with 9 bases between. The CDR3 is 14 residues long.